This is a list of T cell receptor beta chains from one sample in a study of cytomegalovirus exposure and HLA in healthy donors. Profiled with immunoSEQ multiplex PCR; TCRdb holds only in-frame clones, not every one. The data contain more than 95,000 clones, approximately 80% of them singletons. Specimen: PBMCs. The receptors derive from a woman aged 18-29 years in good health and CMV-seropositive. CDR3s include the opening cysteine and the closing phenylalanine or tryptophan. A D gene is named only where the DNA matches it firmly.

TRBJ2-7	TRBV11-2	.	CASSLFTYEQYF	TGTGCCAGCAGCTTATTTACCTACGAGCAGTACTTC
TRBJ1-4	TRBV5-6	.	CASSPAGRGNEKLFF	TGTGCCAGCTCCCCTGCGGGAAGGGGTAATGAAAAACTGTTTTTT
TRBJ1-2	TRBV9	TRBD1	CASSPGTGNYGYTF	TGTGCCAGCAGCCCGGGGACAGGGAACTATGGCTACACCTTC
TRBJ1-3	TRBV5-4	TRBD1	CASSMGTGRNTIYF	TGTGCCAGCAGCATGGGGACAGGGAGAAACACCATATATTTT
TRBJ1-5	TRBV28	.	CASSRLSNQPQHF	TGTGCCAGCAGTCGACTTAGCAATCAGCCCCAGCATTTT
TRBJ1-1	TRBV30	TRBD1	CATYRDRGTEAFF	TGTGCCACGTACCGGGACAGGGGTACTGAAGCTTTCTTT
TRBJ1-4	TRBV13	.	CASSLGTDEKLFF	TGTGCCAGCAGCTTAGGTACTGATGAAAAACTGTTTTTT
TRBJ2-1	TRBV4-2	.	CASSQVSSASPSYNEQFF	TGTGCCAGCAGCCAAGTCTCTAGCGCATCCCCCTCCTACAATGAGCAGTTCTTC
TRBJ2-7	TRBV28	.	CASRPSGPSYEQYF	TGTGCCAGCAGACCAAGCGGGCCCTCCTACGAGCAGTACTTC
TRBJ2-1	TRBV30	.	CAWSADSPLTNEQFF	TGTGCCTGGAGTGCCGACTCCCCTCTCACCAATGAGCAGTTCTTC
TRBJ1-2	TRBV2	TRBD1	CASRLQGASYGYTF	TGTGCCAGCAGATTACAGGGGGCCAGCTATGGCTACACCTTC